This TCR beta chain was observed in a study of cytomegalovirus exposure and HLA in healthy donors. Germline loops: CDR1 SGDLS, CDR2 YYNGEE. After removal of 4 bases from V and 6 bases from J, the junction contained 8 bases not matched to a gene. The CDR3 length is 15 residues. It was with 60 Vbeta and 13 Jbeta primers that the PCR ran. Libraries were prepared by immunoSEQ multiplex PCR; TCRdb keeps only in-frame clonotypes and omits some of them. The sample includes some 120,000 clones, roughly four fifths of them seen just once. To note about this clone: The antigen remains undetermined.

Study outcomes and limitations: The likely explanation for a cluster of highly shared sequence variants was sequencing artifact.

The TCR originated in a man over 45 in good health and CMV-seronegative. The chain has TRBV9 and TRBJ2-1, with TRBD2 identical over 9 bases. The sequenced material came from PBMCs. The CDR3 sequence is CASSPGTSWGNEQFF. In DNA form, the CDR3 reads TGTGCCAGCAGCCCCGGGACTAGCTGGGGCAATGAGCAGTTCTTC.